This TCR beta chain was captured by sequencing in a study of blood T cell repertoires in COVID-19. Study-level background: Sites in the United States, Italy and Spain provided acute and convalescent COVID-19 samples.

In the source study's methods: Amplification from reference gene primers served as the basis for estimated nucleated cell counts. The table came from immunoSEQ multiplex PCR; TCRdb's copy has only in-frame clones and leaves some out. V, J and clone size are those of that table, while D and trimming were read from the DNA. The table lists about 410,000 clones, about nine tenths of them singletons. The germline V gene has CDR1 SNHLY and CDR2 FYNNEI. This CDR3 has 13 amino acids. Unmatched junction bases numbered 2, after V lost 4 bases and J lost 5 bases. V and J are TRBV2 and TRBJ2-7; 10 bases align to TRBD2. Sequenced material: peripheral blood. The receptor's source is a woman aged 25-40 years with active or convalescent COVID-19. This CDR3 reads CASSVSGRNEQYF. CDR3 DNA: TGTGCCAGCAGTGTTAGCGGGAGGAACGAGCAGTACTTC.